The 6 T cell receptor beta chains below come from one sample, sequenced in a study of T cell changes during pregnancy in multiple sclerosis. Sequenced by immunoSEQ multiplex PCR; TCRdb stores in-frame clones only, minus some. The repertoire has more than 70,000 clones, roughly 91% of them found once; the top ten carry more than 1.5%. The sequencing used peripheral blood, collected after pregnancy. These receptor sequences come from a female donor in good health, enrolled as a control in a pregnancy study.

The J gene is TRBJ2-1, the V gene TRBV4-3; possible D gene TRBD2, 6 bases. Germline V gene sequence: CDR1 LGHNA, CDR2 YSLEER. V lost 2 bases to trimming and J lost 8 bases, with 16 bases between them. The CDR3 is made up of 15 amino acids. Here the CDR3 reads CASSQREAKTHEQFF. In DNA, the CDR3 is TGCGCCAGCAGCCAAAGGGAGGCAAAGACCCATGAGCAGTTCTTC.

The V and J genes are TRBV5-1 and TRBJ2-1, with D unclear. The CDR3 consists of 13 residues. The V end was cut by 5 bases, the J end by 9 bases, with 15 bases between. Germline CDR1 and CDR2: SGHRS and YFSETQ. CDR3 DNA: TGCGCCAGCAGGCATCTACAGCAGCCTGAGCAGTTCTTC. This gives the protein CASRHLQQPEQFF.

This rearrangement joins TRBV29-1 to TRBJ1-2; no clear D. Trimming pared 6 bases from V and 4 bases from J, leaving 12 bases between. From germline, CDR1 is SQVTM and CDR2 ANQGSEA. The CDR3 sequence is 12 residues long. CDR3 DNA: TGCAGCGTCCCCGCAACTCTCTATGGCTACACCTTC. It specifies CSVPATLYGYTF.

The genes are TRBV11-1 and TRBJ2-5; maybe TRBD2 (6 bases). Germline V gene data show CDR1 as SGHAT and CDR2 as FQDESV (reference sequence). With 1 base removed from V and 5 bases from J, the gap between germline ends came to 14 bases. The CDR3 contains 15 residues. The CDR3 nucleotides are TGTGCCAGCAGCTTAGGAGGCAGGGAGGACGAGACCCAGTACTTC. It codes for CASSLGGREDETQYF.

V and J are TRBV2 and TRBJ2-5; 10 bases line up with TRBD1. This CDR3 contains 17 residues. Trimming at V came to 4 bases and at J to 1 base, leaving 9 bases not matched to a gene. CDR1 and CDR2 from the germline V gene are SNHLY and FYNNEI. CDR3 region: CASSGRTGGIIQETQYF. DNA for the CDR3: TGTGCCAGCAGTGGTCGGACAGGGGGTATCATCCAAGAGACCCAGTACTTC.

The chain combines TRBV18 with TRBJ2-7; 7 bases agree with TRBD1. This CDR3 has 13 residues. V lost 4 bases and J lost 4; bases outside the gene matches: 4. Per germline, CDR1 KGHSH and CDR2 LQKENI. CDR3 nucleotides: TGTGCCAGCTCACTCATACAGGGGTACGAGCAGTACTTC. Its translation: CASSLIQGYEQYF.